The entry below gives a single T cell receptor beta chain sequence along with its context. The data derive from a study of CD8 T cells in Susac syndrome. Reverse transcription of roughly 0.5 to 1 ug RNA was carried out with random hexamers. Using its own MiXCR run on the immunoSEQ multiplex PCR reads, TCRdb lists one record per CDR3 protein. Here the sample spans 170,000 or so distinct CDR3 sequences, approximately 95% being singletons. The CDR3 is 14 amino acids. Between the trimmed V and J ends, which lost 5 bases and 0 bases, there was a span of 11 bases. The germline V gene has CDR1 SGHAT and CDR2 FQNNGV.

The TCR sequence derives from a human donor with multiple sclerosis. What was sequenced was CD4+ T cells from PBMCs. The gene calls are TRBV11-2 and TRBJ2-7; D is perhaps TRBD1 or TRBD2 (5 bases each). CDR3 loop: CASSIGTSSYEQYF. CDR3 nucleotides: TGTGCCAGCAGCATCGGGACCAGCTCCTACGAGCAGTACTTC.